This is a list of T cell receptor beta chains from one sample in a study of sequential checkpoint blockade in melanoma. Generated by immunoSEQ multiplex PCR, the TCRdb table keeps only in-frame clones and is missing some. The sample contains thousands of clones, roughly 22% of which appear only once. Sequencing used tumor tissue (inferred from file names), obtained from a patient given nivolumab and ipilimumab in sequence. The receptors originated from a human donor with melanoma. Both conserved end residues are part of each CDR3. Fields, in order: clone size, D gene, CDR3 length, J gene, V gene, CDR3 protein, CDR3 DNA. A D gene is named only where the DNA matches it firmly. The size of a clone is reported for some rows only, either as once, few or many, or as a class for expanded clones.

abundance: -; d_gene: TRBD1; len: 15; j_gene: TRBJ1-5; v_gene: TRBV19; CDR3aa: CASSMDRAWDQPQHF; CDR3nt: TGTGCCAGTAGTATGGACAGGGCCTGGGATCAGCCCCAGCATTTT
abundance: -; d_gene: -; len: 14; j_gene: TRBJ1-4; v_gene: TRBV6-8; CDR3aa: CASRSGLSNEKLFF; CDR3nt: TGTGCCAGCAGGTCCGGACTGAGTAATGAAAAACTGTTTTTT
abundance: -; d_gene: -; len: 15; j_gene: TRBJ2-3; v_gene: TRBV19; CDR3aa: CASSIALRGGDTQYF; CDR3nt: TGTGCCAGTAGTATAGCCTTGCGAGGGGGAGATACGCAGTATTTT
abundance: -; d_gene: TRBD1; len: 14; j_gene: TRBJ2-5; v_gene: TRBV11-3; CDR3aa: CASSLATGEETQYF; CDR3nt: TGTGCCAGCAGCTTGGCGACAGGGGAGGAGACCCAGTACTTC
abundance: few; d_gene: -; len: 13; j_gene: TRBJ1-6; v_gene: TRBV6-8; CDR3aa: CASSYYRAGSLHF; CDR3nt: TGTGCCAGCAGTTACTACAGGGCTGGATCCCTCCACTTT
abundance: few; d_gene: TRBD2; len: 17; j_gene: TRBJ2-3; v_gene: TRBV12-5; CDR3aa: CASTRSLAGGSTDTQYF; CDR3nt: TGTGCCAGCACCCGTTCCCTAGCGGGGGGAAGCACAGATACGCAGTATTTT
abundance: -; d_gene: -; len: 16; j_gene: TRBJ1-4; v_gene: TRBV5-1; CDR3aa: CASSLDRGTPNEKLFF; CDR3nt: TGCGCCAGCAGCTTGGATAGGGGGACGCCTAATGAAAAACTGTTTTTT
abundance: many; d_gene: -; len: 13; j_gene: TRBJ1-1; v_gene: TRBV23-1; CDR3aa: CASSLAGITEAFF; CDR3nt: TGCGCCAGCAGCTTGGCAGGGATCACTGAAGCTTTCTTT
abundance: -; d_gene: TRBD1; len: 14; j_gene: TRBJ2-2; v_gene: TRBV4-1; CDR3aa: CASSQGTGPGELFF; CDR3nt: TGCGCCAGCAGCCAAGGGACAGGGCCCGGGGAGCTGTTTTTT
abundance: -; d_gene: TRBD2; len: 16; j_gene: TRBJ2-5; v_gene: TRBV5-1; CDR3aa: CASSLVPSGGQETQYF; CDR3nt: TGCGCCAGCAGCTTGGTCCCTAGCGGGGGGCAAGAGACCCAGTACTTC
abundance: -; d_gene: -; len: 16; j_gene: TRBJ2-5; v_gene: TRBV7-1; CDR3aa: CASSLDGTHLQETQYF; CDR3nt: TGTGCCAGCAGTTTGGACGGTACCCACCTACAAGAGACCCAGTACTTC
abundance: medium-sized; d_gene: -; len: 16; j_gene: TRBJ1-6; v_gene: TRBV11-3; CDR3aa: CASSLRSDRRNSPLHF; CDR3nt: TGTGCCAGCAGCTTACGGTCGGACAGAAGGAATTCACCCCTCCACTTT
abundance: few; d_gene: TRBD2; len: 15; j_gene: TRBJ2-1; v_gene: TRBV11-3; CDR3aa: CASSLVGGSYNEQFF; CDR3nt: TGTGCCAGCAGCTTGGTCGGGGGGTCCTACAATGAGCAGTTCTTC
abundance: many; d_gene: TRBD2; len: 16; j_gene: TRBJ2-5; v_gene: TRBV6-8; CDR3aa: CASRRRLAGGRETQYF; CDR3nt: TGTGCCAGCAGACGGAGACTAGCGGGGGGGCGGGAGACCCAGTACTTC
abundance: -; d_gene: -; len: 12; j_gene: TRBJ1-6; v_gene: TRBV28; CDR3aa: CASSEGNSPLHF; CDR3nt: TGTGCCAGCTCTGAGGGAAATTCACCCCTCCACTTT
abundance: -; d_gene: TRBD1; len: 15; j_gene: TRBJ1-4; v_gene: TRBV5-1; CDR3aa: CASSLFGTANEKLFF; CDR3nt: TGCGCCAGCAGCTTGTTCGGGACAGCTAATGAAAAACTGTTTTTT
abundance: few; d_gene: -; len: 15; j_gene: TRBJ2-5; v_gene: TRBV11-3; CDR3aa: CASSRGPNAEETQYF; CDR3nt: TGTGCCAGCAGCCGGGGTCCAAACGCTGAAGAGACCCAGTACTTC
abundance: -; d_gene: -; len: 15; j_gene: TRBJ1-1; v_gene: TRBV15; CDR3aa: CATSDLVNTNTEAFF; CDR3nt: TGTGCCACCAGCGACCTCGTCAACACGAACACTGAAGCTTTCTTT
abundance: few; d_gene: TRBD1; len: 16; j_gene: TRBJ1-3; v_gene: TRBV11-3; CDR3aa: CASSFRGPLSGNTIYF; CDR3nt: TGTGCCAGCAGCTTTAGGGGGCCTTTGTCTGGAAACACCATATATTTT
abundance: many; d_gene: TRBD1; len: 14; j_gene: TRBJ2-7; v_gene: TRBV27; CDR3aa: CASGPDRGPYEQYF; CDR3nt: TGTGCCAGCGGGCCGGACAGGGGTCCCTACGAGCAGTACTTC
abundance: -; d_gene: -; len: 16; j_gene: TRBJ2-1; v_gene: TRBV18; CDR3aa: CASSPPMVLGGNEQFF; CDR3nt: TGTGCCAGCTCACCCCCGATGGTCTTAGGTGGCAATGAGCAGTTCTTC
abundance: -; d_gene: TRBD1; len: 15; j_gene: TRBJ2-1; v_gene: TRBV6-8; CDR3aa: CASSRDRGPSNEQFF; CDR3nt: TGTGCCAGCAGTCGTGACAGGGGGCCTAGCAATGAGCAGTTCTTC
abundance: medium-sized; d_gene: -; len: 14; j_gene: TRBJ1-1; v_gene: TRBV6-8; CDR3aa: CASSVWQSNTEAFF; CDR3nt: TGTGCCAGCAGCGTATGGCAGTCGAACACTGAAGCTTTCTTT
abundance: -; d_gene: -; len: 18; j_gene: TRBJ1-5; v_gene: TRBV19; CDR3aa: CASSADLPTFDSNQPQHF; CDR3nt: TGTGCCAGTAGTGCGGACCTACCTACATTCGATAGCAATCAGCCCCAGCATTTT
abundance: few; d_gene: TRBD1; len: 13; j_gene: TRBJ1-3; v_gene: TRBV10-3; CDR3aa: CASCTGVGNTIYF; CDR3nt: TGTGCCAGCTGCACAGGGGTTGGAAACACCATATATTTT
abundance: -; d_gene: TRBD2; len: 16; j_gene: TRBJ2-1; v_gene: TRBV19; CDR3aa: CASSPLGAGGLNEQFF; CDR3nt: TGTGCCAGTAGCCCTCTCGGCGCGGGGGGGCTCAATGAGCAGTTCTTC
abundance: -; d_gene: -; len: 14; j_gene: TRBJ2-1; v_gene: TRBV11-3; CDR3aa: CASSPRLSGNEQFF; CDR3nt: TGTGCCAGCAGCCCCCGTTTGTCGGGGAATGAGCAGTTCTTC
abundance: -; d_gene: -; len: 11; j_gene: TRBJ1-1; v_gene: TRBV19; CDR3aa: CASGGYTEAFF; CDR3nt: TGTGCCAGTGGGGGATATACTGAAGCTTTCTTT
abundance: many; d_gene: TRBD1; len: 16; j_gene: TRBJ1-5; v_gene: TRBV11-3; CDR3aa: CASARGGQGAQQPQHF; CDR3nt: TGTGCCAGCGCCCGAGGGGGACAGGGGGCTCAACAGCCCCAGCATTTT
abundance: -; d_gene: TRBD1; len: 13; j_gene: TRBJ1-1; v_gene: TRBV7-2; CDR3aa: CASSSGQDTEAFF; CDR3nt: TGTGCCAGCAGCTCGGGACAGGACACTGAAGCTTTCTTT
abundance: -; d_gene: -; len: 17; j_gene: TRBJ1-4; v_gene: TRBV18; CDR3aa: CASSPPPGRGANEKLFF; CDR3nt: TGTGCCAGCTCACCACCCCCCGGACGGGGCGCGAATGAAAAACTGTTTTTT
abundance: few; d_gene: -; len: 13; j_gene: TRBJ1-3; v_gene: TRBV2; CDR3aa: CASAGGDGNTIYF; CDR3nt: TGTGCCAGTGCGGGGGGGGATGGAAACACCATATATTTT
abundance: once; d_gene: -; len: 15; j_gene: TRBJ1-4; v_gene: TRBV18; CDR3aa: CASSRAPNLGEKLFF; CDR3nt: TGTGCCAGCTCACGCGCCCCGAACCTCGGTGAAAAACTGTTTTTT
abundance: few; d_gene: -; len: 12; j_gene: TRBJ1-1; v_gene: TRBV6-8; CDR3aa: CASKKGREGAFF; CDR3nt: TGTGCCAGCAAGAAAGGACGGGAGGGAGCTTTCTTT
abundance: many; d_gene: TRBD1; len: 14; j_gene: TRBJ2-7; v_gene: TRBV11-3; CDR3aa: CASSPWDRASEQYF; CDR3nt: TGTGCCAGCAGCCCTTGGGACAGGGCTAGCGAGCAGTACTTC
abundance: -; d_gene: TRBD2; len: 18; j_gene: TRBJ2-1; v_gene: TRBV5-1; CDR3aa: CASSPGASGGAWYNEQFF; CDR3nt: TGCGCCAGCAGCCCTGGGGCTAGCGGGGGGGCCTGGTACAATGAGCAGTTCTTC
abundance: -; d_gene: TRBD1; len: 17; j_gene: TRBJ2-5; v_gene: TRBV19; CDR3aa: CASSIGTRDRVAETQYF; CDR3nt: TGTGCCAGTAGTATAGGAACCCGGGACAGGGTGGCAGAGACCCAGTACTTC
abundance: few; d_gene: -; len: 14; j_gene: TRBJ2-7; v_gene: TRBV7-6; CDR3aa: CASSLEAVRYEQYF; CDR3nt: TGTGCCAGCAGCTTGGAAGCTGTCCGTTACGAGCAGTACTTC
abundance: -; d_gene: -; len: 16; j_gene: TRBJ1-4; v_gene: TRBV11-3; CDR3aa: CASSRNRGPTNEKLFF; CDR3nt: TGTGCCAGCAGCAGAAACCGGGGACCTACTAATGAAAAACTGTTTTTT
abundance: many; d_gene: -; len: 15; j_gene: TRBJ1-2; v_gene: TRBV11-3; CDR3aa: CASSSGTFGNYGYTF; CDR3nt: TGTGCCAGCAGTTCCGGGACATTCGGAAACTATGGCTACACCTTC
abundance: -; d_gene: -; len: 16; j_gene: TRBJ1-1; v_gene: TRBV6-8; CDR3aa: CASSYSPSGGDTEAFF; CDR3nt: TGTGCCAGCAGTTACTCCCCATCCGGGGGTGACACTGAAGCTTTCTTT
abundance: large; d_gene: -; len: 16; j_gene: TRBJ2-7; v_gene: TRBV11-3; CDR3aa: CASSFRSTGTSYEQYF; CDR3nt: TGTGCCAGCAGCTTTCGATCGACGGGGACCTCCTACGAGCAGTACTTC
abundance: -; d_gene: -; len: 14; j_gene: TRBJ2-1; v_gene: TRBV10-3; CDR3aa: CAISESALRYEQFF; CDR3nt: TGTGCCATCAGTGAGTCGGCACTACGGTATGAGCAGTTCTTC
abundance: few; d_gene: -; len: 13; j_gene: TRBJ1-2; v_gene: TRBV28; CDR3aa: CASSLYREYGYTF; CDR3nt: TGTGCCAGCAGTTTATATCGGGAGTATGGCTACACCTTC
abundance: many; d_gene: -; len: 14; j_gene: TRBJ1-2; v_gene: TRBV11-3; CDR3aa: CASSPLGVNYGYTF; CDR3nt: TGTGCCAGCAGCCCCCTCGGGGTTAACTATGGCTACACCTTC
abundance: -; d_gene: -; len: 13; j_gene: TRBJ2-5; v_gene: TRBV25-1; CDR3aa: CASSGTGEQTQYF; CDR3nt: TGTGCCAGCAGTGGAACTGGCGAGCAGACCCAGTACTTC
abundance: medium-sized; d_gene: TRBD2; len: 15; j_gene: TRBJ2-5; v_gene: TRBV11-3; CDR3aa: CASSWTSGGKETQYF; CDR3nt: TGTGCCAGCAGCTGGACTAGCGGGGGGAAAGAGACCCAGTACTTC
abundance: medium-sized; d_gene: TRBD1; len: 15; j_gene: TRBJ2-1; v_gene: TRBV18; CDR3aa: CASSPASGQYNEQFF; CDR3nt: TGTGCCAGCTCACCAGCGTCGGGACAGTACAATGAGCAGTTCTTC
abundance: -; d_gene: -; len: 15; j_gene: TRBJ2-7; v_gene: TRBV6-8; CDR3aa: CASSSRQMIAYEQYF; CDR3nt: TGTGCCAGCAGTTCCCGACAGATGATTGCGTACGAGCAGTACTTC
abundance: -; d_gene: TRBD1; len: 16; j_gene: TRBJ1-1; v_gene: TRBV9; CDR3aa: CASRAPGQGERTEAFF; CDR3nt: TGTGCCAGCAGGGCACCGGGACAGGGGGAAAGAACTGAAGCTTTCTTT
abundance: many; d_gene: TRBD1; len: 15; j_gene: TRBJ1-2; v_gene: TRBV11-3; CDR3aa: CASSLGDRGYIGYTF; CDR3nt: TGTGCCAGCAGCTTGGGGGACAGGGGCTATATCGGCTACACCTTC
abundance: -; d_gene: -; len: 13; j_gene: TRBJ2-3; v_gene: TRBV6-9; CDR3aa: CASRQPSTDTQYF; CDR3nt: TGTGCCAGCAGGCAACCGAGCACAGATACGCAGTATTTT
abundance: -; d_gene: -; len: 14; j_gene: TRBJ2-7; v_gene: TRBV6-8; CDR3aa: CASSYSPMTYEQYF; CDR3nt: TGTGCCAGCAGTTACTCCCCTATGACCTACGAGCAGTACTTC
abundance: -; d_gene: TRBD1; len: 15; j_gene: TRBJ2-5; v_gene: TRBV5-1; CDR3aa: CASSLGGQGQETQYF; CDR3nt: TGCGCCAGCAGCTTGGGGGGACAGGGCCAAGAGACCCAGTACTTC
abundance: many; d_gene: TRBD1; len: 17; j_gene: TRBJ2-7; v_gene: TRBV7-1; CDR3aa: CASSLGPTGTGGEEQYF; CDR3nt: TGTGCCAGCAGCTTGGGGCCAACCGGGACAGGGGGCGAAGAGCAGTACTTC
abundance: -; d_gene: TRBD2; len: 15; j_gene: TRBJ2-7; v_gene: TRBV19; CDR3aa: CASSWASGGTYEQYF; CDR3nt: TGTGCCAGTAGTTGGGCTAGCGGGGGGACCTACGAGCAGTACTTC
abundance: -; d_gene: -; len: 16; j_gene: TRBJ2-3; v_gene: TRBV11-3; CDR3aa: CASSLIVSGGSDTQYF; CDR3nt: TGTGCCAGCAGCCTCATAGTCTCGGGGGGCTCAGATACGCAGTATTTT
abundance: -; d_gene: TRBD1; len: 15; j_gene: TRBJ1-5; v_gene: TRBV19; CDR3aa: CASRLGGVGNQPQHF; CDR3nt: TGTGCCAGTAGGCTAGGGGGCGTGGGCAATCAGCCCCAGCATTTT